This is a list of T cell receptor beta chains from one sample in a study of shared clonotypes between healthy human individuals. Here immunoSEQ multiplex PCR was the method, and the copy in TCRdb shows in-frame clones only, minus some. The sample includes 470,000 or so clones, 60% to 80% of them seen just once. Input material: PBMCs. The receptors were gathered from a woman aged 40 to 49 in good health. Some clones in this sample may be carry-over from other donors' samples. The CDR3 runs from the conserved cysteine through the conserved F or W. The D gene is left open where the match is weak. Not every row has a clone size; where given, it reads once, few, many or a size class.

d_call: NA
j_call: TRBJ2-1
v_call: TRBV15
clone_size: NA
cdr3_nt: TGTGCCACCAGCAGAAAAAATAGCGTCGAGCAGTTCTTC
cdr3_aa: CATSRKNSVEQFF

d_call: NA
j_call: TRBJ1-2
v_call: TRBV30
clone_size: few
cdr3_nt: TGTGCCTGGATAGCGCCGCTAGTTCGTGGCTACACCTTC
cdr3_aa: CAWIAPLVRGYTF

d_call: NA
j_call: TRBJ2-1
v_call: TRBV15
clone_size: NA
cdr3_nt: TGTGCCACCAGCAGTAATCCCGAGGGGTACAATGAGCAGTTCTTC
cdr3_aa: CATSSNPEGYNEQFF

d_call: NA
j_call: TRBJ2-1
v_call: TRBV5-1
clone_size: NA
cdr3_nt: TGCGCCAGCAGCTTGGCCAATCCCGTCTCCAATGAGCAGTTCTTC
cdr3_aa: CASSLANPVSNEQFF

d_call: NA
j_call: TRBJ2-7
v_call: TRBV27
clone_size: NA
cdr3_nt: TGTGCCAGCAGTTCAAGGACGGAACCCTACGAGCAGTACTTC
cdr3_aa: CASSSRTEPYEQYF

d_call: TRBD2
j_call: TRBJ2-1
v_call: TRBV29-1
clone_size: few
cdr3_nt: TGCAGCGTTTCCGGGGGGGGTGAGCAGTTCTTC
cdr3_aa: CSVSGGGEQFF

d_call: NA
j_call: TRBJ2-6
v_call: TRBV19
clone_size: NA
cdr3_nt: TGTGCCAGTAGTACCCCGGGGTTGGGCCTAAACTCTGGGGCCAACGTCCTGACTTTC
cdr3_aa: CASSTPGLGLNSGANVLTF

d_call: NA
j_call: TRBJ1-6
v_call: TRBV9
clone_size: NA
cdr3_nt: TGTGCCAGCAGCGTAGTAGGGTCCGGGGACTCACCCCTCCACTTT
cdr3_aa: CASSVVGSGDSPLHF

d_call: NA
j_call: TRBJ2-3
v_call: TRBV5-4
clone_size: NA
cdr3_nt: TGTGCCAGCAGCTGGGGGGCCGGGACTAGCACAGATACGCAGTATTTT
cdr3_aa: CASSWGAGTSTDTQYF

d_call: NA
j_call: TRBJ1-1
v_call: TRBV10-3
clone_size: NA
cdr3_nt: TGTGCCACTACTATGGCTCCGGACACTGAAGCTTTCTTT
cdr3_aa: CATTMAPDTEAFF

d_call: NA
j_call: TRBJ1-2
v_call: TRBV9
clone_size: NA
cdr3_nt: TGTGCCAGCAGCCCCAGCTCGGATAGCAACTATGGCTACACCTTC
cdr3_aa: CASSPSSDSNYGYTF

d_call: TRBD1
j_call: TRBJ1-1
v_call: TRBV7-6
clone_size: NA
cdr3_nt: TGTGCCAGCACCCGTGCGACAGGGGATAGAGCTTTCTTT
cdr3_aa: CASTRATGDRAFF

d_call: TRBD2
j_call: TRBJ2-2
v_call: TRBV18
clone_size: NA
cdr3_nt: TGTGCCACCACCCGGGGGACTAGCGGTCCCGGGGAGCTGTTTTTT
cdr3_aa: CATTRGTSGPGELFF

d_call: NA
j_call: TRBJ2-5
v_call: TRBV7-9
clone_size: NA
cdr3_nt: TGTGCCAGCAGCTTTCTAGGAGAAGAGACCCAGTACTTC
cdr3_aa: CASSFLGEETQYF

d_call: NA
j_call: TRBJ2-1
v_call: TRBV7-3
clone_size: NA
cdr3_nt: TGTGCCAGCAGCTTAGGCCTACCCAATTCCTACAATGAGCAGTTCTTC
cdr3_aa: CASSLGLPNSYNEQFF

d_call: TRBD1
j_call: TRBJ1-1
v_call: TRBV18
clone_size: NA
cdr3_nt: TGTGCCAGCTCCCAATATACAGGGGACACTGAAGCTTTCTTT
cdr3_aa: CASSQYTGDTEAFF

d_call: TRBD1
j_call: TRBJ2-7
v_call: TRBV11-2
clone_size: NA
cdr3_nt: TGTGCCAGCAGCTTAGAGGGACAGGGTTTCTACGAGCAGTACTTC
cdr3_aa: CASSLEGQGFYEQYF

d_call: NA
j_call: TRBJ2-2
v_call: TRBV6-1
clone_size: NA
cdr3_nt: TGTGCCAGCAGCGCGATGCCGACCACCGGGGAGCTGTTTTTT
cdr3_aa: CASSAMPTTGELFF

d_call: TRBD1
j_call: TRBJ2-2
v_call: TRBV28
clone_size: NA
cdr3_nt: TGTGCCAGTTGGGACAGCGCCACCGGGGAGCTGTTTTTT
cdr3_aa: CASWDSATGELFF

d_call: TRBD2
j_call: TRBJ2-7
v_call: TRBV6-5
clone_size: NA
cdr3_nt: TGTGCCAGCAGTTACTCGAGGCTAGCGGGAGCCTACGAGCAGTACTTC
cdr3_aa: CASSYSRLAGAYEQYF

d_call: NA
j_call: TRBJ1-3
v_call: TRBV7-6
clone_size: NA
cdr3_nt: TGTGCCAGCAGCTTCGGGGCTCCACACTCTGGAAACACCATATATTTT
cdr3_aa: CASSFGAPHSGNTIYF

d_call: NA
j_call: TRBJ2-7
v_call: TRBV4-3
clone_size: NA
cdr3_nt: TGCGCCAGCAGCCAAGATCTATGGCAGCTGCAGTACTTC
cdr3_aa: CASSQDLWQLQYF

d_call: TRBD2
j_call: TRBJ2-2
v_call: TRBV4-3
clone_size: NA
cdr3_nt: TGCGCCAGCAGCCAGAATAGCGGGATTGGCGCCGGGGAGCTGTTTTTT
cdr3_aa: CASSQNSGIGAGELFF

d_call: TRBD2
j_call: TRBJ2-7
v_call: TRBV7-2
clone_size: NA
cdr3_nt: TGTGCCAGCAGCTTCGGACTAGCGGGTTCCAACTACGAGCAGTACTTC
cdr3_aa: CASSFGLAGSNYEQYF

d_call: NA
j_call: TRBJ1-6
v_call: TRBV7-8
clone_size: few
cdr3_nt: TGTGCCAGCAGCTTAGCGCGATCAAATTCACCCCTCCACTTT
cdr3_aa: CASSLARSNSPLHF

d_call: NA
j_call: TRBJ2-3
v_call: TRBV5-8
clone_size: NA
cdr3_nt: TGTGCCAGCAGCTTGGCCGGCTCCAGCCACACAGATACGCAGTATTTT
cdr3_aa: CASSLAGSSHTDTQYF

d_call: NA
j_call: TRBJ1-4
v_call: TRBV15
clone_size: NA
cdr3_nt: TGTGCCACCAGCTCACGAAGGGGTGAAAAACTGTTTTTT
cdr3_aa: CATSSRRGEKLFF

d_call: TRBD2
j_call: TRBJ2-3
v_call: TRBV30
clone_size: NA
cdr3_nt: TGTGCCTGGAGTGTAGGTCTAGCGGGAGGGGCTAGCACAGATACGCAGTATTTT
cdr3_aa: CAWSVGLAGGASTDTQYF

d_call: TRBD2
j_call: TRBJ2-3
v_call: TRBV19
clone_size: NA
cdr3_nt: TGTGCCAGCCTCAGGACTAGCGGAGGGGCCCCAGATACGCAGTATTTT
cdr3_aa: CASLRTSGGAPDTQYF

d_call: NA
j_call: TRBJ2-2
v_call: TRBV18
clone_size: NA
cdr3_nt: TGTGCCAGCTCACCCCTCTTCCAAACTAACACCGGGGAGCTGTTTTTT
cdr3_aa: CASSPLFQTNTGELFF

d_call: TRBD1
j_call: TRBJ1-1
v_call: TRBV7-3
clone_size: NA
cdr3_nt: TGTGCCAGCAGCTACGACAGGGAAACTGAAGCTTTCTTT
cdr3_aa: CASSYDRETEAFF

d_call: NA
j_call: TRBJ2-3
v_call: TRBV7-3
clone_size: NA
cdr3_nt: TGTGCCAGCAGTGGCTCAAGCACAGATACGCAGTATTTT
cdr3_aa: CASSGSSTDTQYF